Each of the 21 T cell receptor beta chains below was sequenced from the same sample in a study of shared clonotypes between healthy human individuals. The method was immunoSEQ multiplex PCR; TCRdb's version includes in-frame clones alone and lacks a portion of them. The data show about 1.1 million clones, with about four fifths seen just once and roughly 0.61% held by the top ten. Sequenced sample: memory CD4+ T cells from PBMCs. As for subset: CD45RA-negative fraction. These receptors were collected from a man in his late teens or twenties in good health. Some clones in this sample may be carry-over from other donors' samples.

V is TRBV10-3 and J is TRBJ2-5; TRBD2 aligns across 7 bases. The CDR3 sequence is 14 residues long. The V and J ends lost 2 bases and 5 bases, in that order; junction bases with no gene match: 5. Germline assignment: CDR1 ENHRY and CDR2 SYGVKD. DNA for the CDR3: TGTGCCATCAGTGAGGTCGAGGGAGGGGAGACCCAGTACTTC. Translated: CAISEVEGGETQYF.

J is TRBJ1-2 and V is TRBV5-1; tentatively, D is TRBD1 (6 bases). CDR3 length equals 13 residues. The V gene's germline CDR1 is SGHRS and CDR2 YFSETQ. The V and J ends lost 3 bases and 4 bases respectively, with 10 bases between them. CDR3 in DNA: TGCGCCAGCAGCTCACAGGGTCTCTATGGCTACACCTTC. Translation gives CASSSQGLYGYTF.

The CDR3 DNA sequence: TGTGCCAGCCTTACTGACCTGAACACTGAAGCTTTCTTT. Translated, it gives CASLTDLNTEAFF. The rearrangement links TRBV2 to TRBJ1-1; D unclear. V shed 8 bases and J shed 0 bases, with 10 bases lying between them. Germline CDR1 SNHLY, CDR2 FYNNEI. CDR3 length: 13 amino acids.

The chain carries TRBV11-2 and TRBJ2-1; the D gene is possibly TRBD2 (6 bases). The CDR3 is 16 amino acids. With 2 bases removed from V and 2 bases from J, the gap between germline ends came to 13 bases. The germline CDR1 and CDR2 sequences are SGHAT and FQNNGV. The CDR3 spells CASSLQSGVPYNEQFF. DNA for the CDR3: TGTGCCAGCAGCTTACAATCGGGAGTCCCCTACAATGAGCAGTTCTTC.

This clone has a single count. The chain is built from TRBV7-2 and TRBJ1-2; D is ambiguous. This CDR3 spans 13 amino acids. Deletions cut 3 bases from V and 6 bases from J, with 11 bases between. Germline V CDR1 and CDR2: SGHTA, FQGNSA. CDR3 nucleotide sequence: TGTGCCAGCAGCTTGGGCTATGGGGATGGCTACACCTTC. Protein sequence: CASSLGYGDGYTF.

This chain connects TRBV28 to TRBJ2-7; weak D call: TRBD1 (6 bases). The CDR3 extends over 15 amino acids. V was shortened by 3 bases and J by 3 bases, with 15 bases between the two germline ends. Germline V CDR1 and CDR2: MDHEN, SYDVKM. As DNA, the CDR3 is TGTGCCAGCAGTTTCCCAGGACAGTGGAACTACGAGCAGTACTTC. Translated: CASSFPGQWNYEQYF. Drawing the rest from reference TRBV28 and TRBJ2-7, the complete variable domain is DVKVTQSSRYLVKRTGEKVFLECVQDMDHENMFWYRQDPGLGLRLIYFSYDVKMKEKGDIPEGYSVSREKKERFSLILESASTNQTSMYLCASSFPGQWNYEQYFGPGTRLTVT.

The CDR3 loop reads CARSSGVSGANVLTF. The CDR3, as DNA: TGTGCCAGAAGCTCAGGCGTCTCTGGGGCCAACGTCCTGACTTTC. The genes are TRBV5-3 and TRBJ2-6, with D hard to call. TRBV5-3 is labeled an ORF, and its function is uncertain. Trimming pared 3 bases from V and 0 bases from J, leaving 7 bases between. The CDR3 is made up of 15 amino acids.

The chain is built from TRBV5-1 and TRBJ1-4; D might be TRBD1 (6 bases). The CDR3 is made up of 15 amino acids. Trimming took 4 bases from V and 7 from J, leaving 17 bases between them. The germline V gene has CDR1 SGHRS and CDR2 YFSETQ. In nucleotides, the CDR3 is TGCGCCAGCAGCATCGGACAGCCCGGTGGTGAAAAACTGTTTTTT. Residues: CASSIGQPGGEKLFF.

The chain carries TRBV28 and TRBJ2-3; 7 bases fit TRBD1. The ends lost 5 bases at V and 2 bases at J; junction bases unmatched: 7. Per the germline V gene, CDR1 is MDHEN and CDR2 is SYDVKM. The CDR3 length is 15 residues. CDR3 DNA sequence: TGTGCCAGCAGTCCTGGGACAGTCAACACAGATACGCAGTATTTT. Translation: CASSPGTVNTDTQYF.

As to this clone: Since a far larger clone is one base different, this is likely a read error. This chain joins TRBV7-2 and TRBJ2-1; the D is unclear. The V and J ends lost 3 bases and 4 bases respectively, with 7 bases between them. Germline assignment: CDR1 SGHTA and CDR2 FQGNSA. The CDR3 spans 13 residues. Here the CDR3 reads CASSLDPYNEQFF. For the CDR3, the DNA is TGTGCCAGCAGCTTGGACCCGTACAATGAGCAGTTCTTC. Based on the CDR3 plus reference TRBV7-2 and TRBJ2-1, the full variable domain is GAGVSQSPSNKVTEKGKDVELRCDPISGHTALYWYRQSLGQGLEFLIYFQGNSAPDKSGLPSDRFSAERTGGSVSTLTIQRTQQEDSAVYLCASSLDPYNEQFFGPGTRLTVL.

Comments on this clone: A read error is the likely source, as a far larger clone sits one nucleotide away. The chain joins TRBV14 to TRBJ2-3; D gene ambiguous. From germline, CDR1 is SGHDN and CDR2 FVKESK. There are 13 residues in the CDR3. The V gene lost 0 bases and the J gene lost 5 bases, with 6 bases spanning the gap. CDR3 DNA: TGTGCCAGCAGCCAAGATCTCAGAGATACGCAGTATTTT. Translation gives CASSQDLRDTQYF.

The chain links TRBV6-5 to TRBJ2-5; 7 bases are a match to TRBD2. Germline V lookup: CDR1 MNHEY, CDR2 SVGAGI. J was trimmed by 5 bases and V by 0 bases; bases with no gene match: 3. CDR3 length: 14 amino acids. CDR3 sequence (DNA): TGTGCCAGCAGTTACTCCGGGACTAAGGAGACCCAGTACTTC. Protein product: CASSYSGTKETQYF.

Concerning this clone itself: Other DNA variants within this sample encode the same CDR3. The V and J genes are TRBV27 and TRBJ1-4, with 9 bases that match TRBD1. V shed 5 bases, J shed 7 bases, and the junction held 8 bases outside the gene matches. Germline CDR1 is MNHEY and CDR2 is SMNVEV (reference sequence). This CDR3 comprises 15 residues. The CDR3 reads CASSPRRDRVEKLFF. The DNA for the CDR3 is TGTGCCAGCAGTCCCCGTCGGGACAGGGTTGAAAAACTGTTTTTT.

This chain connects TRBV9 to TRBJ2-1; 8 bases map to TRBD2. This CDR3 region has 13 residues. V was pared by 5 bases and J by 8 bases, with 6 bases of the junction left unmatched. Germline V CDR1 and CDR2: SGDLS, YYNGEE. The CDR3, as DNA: TGTGCCAGCAGTTTTGGGACTAGGGATGAGCAGTTCTTC. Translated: CASSFGTRDEQFF.

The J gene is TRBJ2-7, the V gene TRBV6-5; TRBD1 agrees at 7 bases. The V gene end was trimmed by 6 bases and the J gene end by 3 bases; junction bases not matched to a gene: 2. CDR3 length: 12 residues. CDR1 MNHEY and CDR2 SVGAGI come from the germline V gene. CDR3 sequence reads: CASRDRNYEQYF. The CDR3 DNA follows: TGTGCCAGCAGGGACAGGAACTACGAGCAGTACTTC.

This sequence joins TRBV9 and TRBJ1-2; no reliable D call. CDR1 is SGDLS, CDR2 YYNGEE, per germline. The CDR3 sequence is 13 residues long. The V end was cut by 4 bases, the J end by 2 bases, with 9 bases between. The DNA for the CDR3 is TGTGCCAGCAGCATCGACGGCAACTATGGCTACACCTTC. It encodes CASSIDGNYGYTF.

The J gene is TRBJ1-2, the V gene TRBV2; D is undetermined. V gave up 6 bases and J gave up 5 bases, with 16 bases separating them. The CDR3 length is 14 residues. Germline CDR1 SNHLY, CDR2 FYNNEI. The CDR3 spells CASSTVGRGYGYTF. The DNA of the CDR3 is TGTGCCAGCAGCACAGTCGGGAGAGGGTATGGCTACACCTTC.

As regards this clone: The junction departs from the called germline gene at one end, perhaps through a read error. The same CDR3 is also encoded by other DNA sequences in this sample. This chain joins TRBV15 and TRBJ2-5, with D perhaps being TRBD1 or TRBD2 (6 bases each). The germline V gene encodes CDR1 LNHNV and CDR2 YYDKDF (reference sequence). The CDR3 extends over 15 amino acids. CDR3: CATSRDPGAQETQYF. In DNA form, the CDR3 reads TGCGCCACTAGCAGAGATCCAGGGGCCCAAGAGACCCAGTACTTC.

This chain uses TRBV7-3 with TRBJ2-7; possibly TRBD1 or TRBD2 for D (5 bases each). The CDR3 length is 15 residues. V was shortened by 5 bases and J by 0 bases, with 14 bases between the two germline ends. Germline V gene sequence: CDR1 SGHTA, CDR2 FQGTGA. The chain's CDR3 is CASSTLPGTSYEQYF. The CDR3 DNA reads TGTGCCAGCAGCACGCTTCCCGGGACCTCCTACGAGCAGTACTTC.

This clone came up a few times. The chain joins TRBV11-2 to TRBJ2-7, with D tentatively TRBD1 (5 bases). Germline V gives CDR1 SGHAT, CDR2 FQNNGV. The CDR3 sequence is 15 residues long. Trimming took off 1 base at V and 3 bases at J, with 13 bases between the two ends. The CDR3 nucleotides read TGTGCCAGCAGCTTAGCTACAGGAGCCAGCTACGAGCAGTACTTC. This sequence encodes CASSLATGASYEQYF.

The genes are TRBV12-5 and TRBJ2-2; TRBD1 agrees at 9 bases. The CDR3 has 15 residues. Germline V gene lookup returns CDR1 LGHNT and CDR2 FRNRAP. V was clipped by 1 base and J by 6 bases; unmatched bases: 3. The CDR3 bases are TGTGCTAGTGGTTTGGGGGACAGGGCCCCCGGGGAGCTGTTTTTT. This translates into CASGLGDRAPGELFF.